This T cell receptor (beta chain) is from a study of blood T cell repertoires in COVID-19. Study-level information: The United States, Italy and Spain provided the acute and convalescent COVID-19 samples.

The CDR3 runs to 15 residues. CDR1 and CDR2 from the germline V gene are KGHSY and FQNENV. V was clipped by 0 bases and J by 14 bases; unmatched bases: 9. The participants were between roughly 18 and 89 years old and came from about two dozen US areas. Exposed participants came across a COVID-19 case within 2 weeks before study entry. This clone turned up a few times. In the original processing: The assay estimated nucleated cells by amplifying reference gene primers. Measured with immunoSEQ multiplex PCR; TCRdb has only the in-frame clones, and not every one. Clonal size and the V and J genes are those of that table, whereas D and trimming came from the DNA. The sample has 250,000 to 300,000 clones, roughly 80% seen once.

Sample: PBMCs or T cells enriched from blood (not recorded which). The TCR comes from a man aged 40-49 years who had been exposed to COVID-19. V gene TRBV16 combines with J gene TRBJ2-1; TRBD2 matches 11 bases. DNA of the CDR3: TGTGCCAGCAGCCAATCAGGGCTAGCGGGAGGAGGGAAGTTCTTC. Translation: CASSQSGLAGGGKFF.